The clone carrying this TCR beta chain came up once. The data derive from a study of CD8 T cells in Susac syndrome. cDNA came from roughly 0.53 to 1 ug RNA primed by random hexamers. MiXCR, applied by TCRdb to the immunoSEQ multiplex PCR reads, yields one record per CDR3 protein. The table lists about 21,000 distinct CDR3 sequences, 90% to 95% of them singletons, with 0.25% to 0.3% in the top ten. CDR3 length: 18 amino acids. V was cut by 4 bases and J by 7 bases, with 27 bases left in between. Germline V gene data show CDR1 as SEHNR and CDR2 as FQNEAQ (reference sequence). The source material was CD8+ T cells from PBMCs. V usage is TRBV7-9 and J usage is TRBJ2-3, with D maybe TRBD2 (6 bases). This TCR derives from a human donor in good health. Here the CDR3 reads CASSSTYWAGTGGHTQYF. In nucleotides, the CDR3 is TGTGCCAGCAGCTCCACTTATTGGGCAGGGACTGGTGGACATACGCAGTATTTT.